These T cell receptor beta chains were read from a single sample in a study of tumor-infiltrating lymphocytes in primary liver carcinoma. TCRdb re-analysed the multiplex PCR reads in MiXCR, keeping a single row per CDR3 protein. The data show tens of thousands of distinct CDR3 sequences, 60% to 80% seen once. The sample taken for sequencing was tumor-adjacent normal liver tissue. Receptors originate from a man aged 40-55 years with primary liver carcinoma and hepatitis B virus infection. Both conserved end residues are trimmed from each CDR3.

TRBV7-2 | ASSSPPGTSGIQETQY
TRBV5-1 | ASSLATLADSFTGKLF
TRBV4-2 | ASSRVYGQY
TRBV12-3/TRBV12-4 | ASSRRRGPAEAF
TRBV5-1 | ASSRVGGLTNEKPF
TRBV11-2 | ASSLVGGSSIDTQY
TRBV4-1 | ASSQLGAGGGLYEQL
TRBV5-1 | VSSLAAGRVSQY
TRBV6-1 | ASISIVTGELF
TRBV5-6 | DSSPTPMGEAYERY
TRBV11-2 | ASSPRTSSSYEHY
TRBV11-2 | ASSSTTSPGWDTQY
TRBV4-3 | ASSQNWGGETQH
TRBV5-5 | ASSLFAVNQPQH
TRBV11-2 | ANSPVGLVPETQY
TRBV5-1 | VSSLGGFVTDTQY
TRBV7-9 | ASSHTGGRGNYGYT
TRBV7-9 | PSSQTEEHTEAF
TRBV19 | ASSTSRTEQY
TRBV29-1 | SVVTRLAGGPRNEQF
TRBV28 | ASIPPGRRGYNEHF
TRBV4-1 | ASSRDKALVMAQY
TRBV7-9 | ASSLIGQELRETQY
TRBV11-1 | ASSSPGASGTKNIQY
TRBV14 | DNSQTSAWDEQF
TRBV29-1 | SVETDRGRAETHY
TRBV29-1 | SFPVYNELF
TRBV11-2 | TSSFITADTQY
TRBV11-1 | ASSFPGTGDNIQY
TRBV11-2 | ASSLCLAGEQF
TRBV14 | ANSQDQNHQASYNSPLH
TRBV11-2 | ASSSTMRGGYNEQF
TRBV5-1 | ASSLAFGNAPDTQY
TRBV12-3/TRBV12-4 | TSSGRIAGYTGELF
TRBV4-2 | ANSREATGITDTQY
TRBV12-3/TRBV12-4 | ASSLRSEETQC
TRBV5-1 | ASSFGRVNEQY
TRBV5-1 | ASSLAGTGGGYNEHF
TRBV11-2 | ASSSGIVRDADTRY
TRBV29-1 | SVIPRGPTYEQY
TRBV20-1 | SAPRGGNTEAF
TRBV6-1 | ASSYGASGANVLT
TRBV10-3 | AISDRPRSLYEQY
TRBV28 | ASRGTTRESDYGYT
TRBV11-2 | AGSIGRGGEQY
TRBV29-1 | SVVLAGGYTGELF
TRBV11-1 | VSSLTGVLYGYT
TRBV6-2/TRBV6-3 | ASSAIGGAEHEQY
TRBV29-1 | SVLEPSNQSQH
TRBV6-5 | ASRILSEGNQPQH
TRBV11-2 | ATQRPRSGANLLT
TRBV12-3/TRBV12-4 | ASTRGTTINQPQY
TRBV6-5 | ASSRGWTNEKLF
TRBV6-2/TRBV6-3 | VSSYSDRGVTYEQY